This T cell receptor (beta chain) was recorded in a study of identical twins' blood T cells. Under the authors' procedure: Per-library CDR3 reads ranged about 2 to 3.6 million; clonotypes, ~95,000 to ~550,000. TCRdb called the 5' RACE reads again in MiXCR, with one record for every CDR3 protein. These V and J calls originate from TCRdb's pipeline instead of the authors' own analysis. The sample lists about 370,000 distinct CDR3 sequences; 28% were seen once. Germline V gene data show CDR1 as LGHDT and CDR2 as YNNKEL (reference sequence). V shed 4 bases and J shed 11 bases, with 17 bases lying between them. The CDR3 extends over 14 amino acids.

This rearrangement joins TRBV3-1 to TRBJ1-4, with a tentative D call TRBD1 (6 bases). The specimen was PBMCs. The origin of this receptor is a woman aged 18 to 55 in good health. The CDR3 DNA reads TGTGCCAGCAGCCGCGACGTCCCTACAGGGAAACTGTTTTTT. It yields the protein CASSRDVPTGKLFF.